This T cell receptor beta chain was observed in a study of cytomegalovirus exposure and HLA in healthy donors. Findings and limits, study-wide: The classifier was said to identify cytomegalovirus status with high specificity and sensitivity. Subsequent analysis revealed that first-cohort TCR clusters tended to co-occur in the 130 or so validation repertoires.

Note on this clone: As yet, its antigen is unknown.

Sequencing used immunoSEQ multiplex PCR; TCRdb keeps in-frame clones, though not all of them. This sample carries 70,000 or so clones, about 93% of them seen once, and the ten largest clones take about 1.6%. The CDR3 has 13 residues. Per germline, CDR1 MDHEN and CDR2 SYDVKM. Trimming removed 5 bases at V and 11 bases at J, with 18 bases between. The receptor's source is a young man in good health and CMV-seropositive. Sequencing used PBMCs. V gene TRBV28 combines with J gene TRBJ1-1, with a possible D match to TRBD1 (5 bases). The DNA of the CDR3 is TGTGCCAGCAGTGCGACAGCTCCGAAGGGGGCTTTCTTT. This encodes CASSATAPKGAFF.